What follows are 23 T cell receptor beta chains derived from one specimen sequenced in a study of T cell responses to AZD1222 COVID-19 vaccine. The protocol was immunoSEQ multiplex PCR, while the TCRdb copy is restricted to in-frame clones and leaves out a portion. The data show 80,000 to 100,000 clones, around 88% seen once. This sample comprised peripheral blood, obtained on day 0 of AZD1222 vaccination. Receptors were obtained from an adult in good health.

The chain is built from TRBV7-3 and TRBJ1-4, with no clear D. Germline V lookup: CDR1 SGHTA, CDR2 FQGTGA. This CDR3 is built from 17 residues. Trimming removed 3 bases from V and 0 bases from J, with 14 bases in between. This CDR3 is CASSLVPQESTNEKLFF. CDR3 DNA sequence: TGTGCCAGCAGCTTGGTCCCCCAGGAGTCAACTAATGAAAAACTGTTTTTT.

The chain combines TRBV4-2 with TRBJ2-1, with 8 bases matching TRBD2. CDR1 LGHNA and CDR2 YNFKEQ come from the germline V gene. V dropped 3 bases and J dropped 6; count of bases not matched to a gene: 10. CDR3 size: 16 residues. Here the CDR3 reads CASSHRSGADSNEQFF. CDR3 sequence (DNA): TGTGCCAGCAGCCACCGTAGCGGGGCGGACTCCAATGAGCAGTTCTTC.

Only one count was recorded for this clone. The chain employs TRBV5-5 and TRBJ1-6; D gene ambiguous. The CDR3 length is 14 residues. The germline CDR1 and CDR2 sequences are SGHKS and YYEKEE (reference sequence). Trimming left V 4 bases short and J 9 bases short, with 14 bases between. The CDR3, as DNA: TGTGCCAGCAGCCTAGCCGGCTCTTCTTCACCCCTCCACTTT. Amino acids: CASSLAGSSSPLHF.

This chain connects TRBV7-9 to TRBJ2-7; tentatively, D is TRBD2 (6 bases). Germline CDR1 reads SEHNR; CDR2 reads FQNEAQ (reference sequence). V lost 5 bases and J 1 base, leaving 12 bases between the germline ends. There are 14 residues in the CDR3. Here the CDR3 reads CASSPSGGSYEQYF. The CDR3 region has the DNA TGTGCCAGCAGCCCCTCCGGGGGATCCTACGAGCAGTACTTC.

The chain couples TRBV6-5 to TRBJ2-3, with D unresolved. Germline values: CDR1 MNHEY, CDR2 SVGAGI. The CDR3 is 12 residues long. V lost 7 bases and J 10 bases, leaving 15 bases between the germline ends. The CDR3 coding sequence is TGTGCCAGCAAGAACGATCTTGGCGCGCAGTATTTT. Protein: CASKNDLGAQYF.

The rearrangement joins TRBV3-1 (or the pseudogene TRBV3-2) to TRBJ2-1, with D possibly matching TRBD1 (5 bases). The CDR3 totals 16 residues. Germline CDR1 LGHDT, CDR2 YNNKEL (reference sequence). Trimming removed 4 bases at V and 4 bases at J, with 17 bases between. CDR3 sequence: CASSLHESGNYNEQFF. CDR3 bases: TGTGCCAGCAGCCTACACGAATCAGGGAATTACAATGAGCAGTTCTTC.

The V call is TRBV7-6, the J call TRBJ1-1; D possibly corresponds to TRBD1 (5 bases). Between the trimmed V and J ends, which lost 5 bases and 3 bases, there was a span of 16 bases. From germline, CDR1 is SGHVS and CDR2 FNYEAQ. CDR3 length equals 15 residues. The CDR3 DNA reads TGTGCCAGCAGCGCAACGCCAGGAGGGGACACTGAAGCTTTCTTT. It yields the protein CASSATPGGDTEAFF. The variable domain in full, completed from reference TRBV7-6 and TRBJ1-1, reads GAGVSQSPRYKVTKRGQDVALRCDPISGHVSLYWYRQALGQGPEFLTYFNYEAQQDKSGLPNDRFSAERPEGSISTLTIQRTEQRDSAMYRCASSATPGGDTEAFFGQGTRLTVV.

The J gene is TRBJ1-2, the V gene TRBV3-1 (or the pseudogene TRBV3-2); D gene ambiguous. Germline loops: CDR1 LGHDT, CDR2 YNNKEL (reference sequence). V dropped 1 base and J dropped 3 bases, with 9 bases sitting between them. The CDR3 is 14 residues long. The CDR3 sequence: CASSQVDGHYGYTF. The CDR3 DNA reads TGTGCCAGCAGCCAAGTCGACGGCCACTATGGCTACACCTTC.

This clone was seen just once. J is TRBJ2-1 and V is TRBV30; the match to TRBD2 covers 11 bases. This CDR3 region has 15 residues. Per the germline V gene, CDR1 is GTSNPN and CDR2 is SVGIG (reference sequence). The J segment lost 8 bases and the V segment lost 2 bases, leaving 8 bases of the junction unmatched. In DNA form, the CDR3 reads TGTGCCTGGAGTTCACTAGCGGGAGTTACATATGAGCAGTTCTTC. It specifies CAWSSLAGVTYEQFF.

The chain links TRBV14 to TRBJ1-1; no firm D call. V was shortened by 3 bases and J by 2 bases, with 10 bases between the two germline ends. There are 14 residues in the CDR3. Germline loops: CDR1 SGHDN, CDR2 FVKESK. Here the CDR3 reads CASSHAERNTEAFF. CDR3 bases: TGTGCCAGCAGCCACGCCGAGAGAAACACTGAAGCTTTCTTT.

Here the CDR3 DNA reads TGTGCCAGCAGCACCTGGACAGGGAACGGTGAAAAACTGTTTTTT. Its translation: CASSTWTGNGEKLFF. The rearrangement uses TRBV5-5 and TRBJ1-4, with TRBD1 matching 8 bases. The CDR3 has 15 residues. Looked up from germline, CDR1 is SGHKS and CDR2 is YYEKEE (reference sequence). J gave up 7 bases and V 4 bases, and 9 bases lay outside the gene matches.

The chain is built from TRBV19 and TRBJ1-3, with 11 bases that match TRBD1. The V gene end was trimmed by 6 bases and the J gene end by 4 bases; junction bases not matched to a gene: 8. Germline V CDR1 and CDR2: LNHDA, SQIVND (reference sequence). The CDR3 consists of 16 residues. The CDR3 protein is CASRNPGQGEGNTIYF. The CDR3 nucleotides are TGTGCCAGTAGAAATCCGGGACAGGGGGAAGGAAACACCATATATTTT.

This clone showed up just once. The rearrangement uses TRBV3-1 (or the pseudogene TRBV3-2) and TRBJ2-2; 10 bases map to TRBD2. The V gene's germline CDR1 is LGHDT and CDR2 YNNKEL (reference sequence). The CDR3 has 18 residues. V gave up 3 bases and J gave up 4 bases; unmatched junction bases: 11. CDR3 in DNA: TGTGCCAGCAGCCAGATAGGCCTAGCGGGAGAGGGCACCGGGGAGCTGTTTTTT. Translated, it gives CASSQIGLAGEGTGELFF.

The chain carries TRBV9 and TRBJ2-1; 13 bases are a match to TRBD2. Germline CDR1 and CDR2: SGDLS and YYNGEE. Trimming at V came to 4 bases and at J to 4 bases, leaving 14 bases not matched to a gene. The CDR3 has 19 amino acids. The CDR3 loop is CASSSRGRTSGSTYNEQFF. The DNA for the CDR3 is TGTGCCAGCAGCTCCAGGGGGAGGACTAGCGGGAGTACTTACAATGAGCAGTTCTTC.

The genes are TRBV9 and TRBJ1-2; D call uncertain. Germline V gives CDR1 SGDLS, CDR2 YYNGEE. V lost 4 bases to trimming and J lost 0 bases, with 22 bases between them. This CDR3 has 18 residues. The CDR3 DNA reads as TGTGCCAGCAGCTCCCGGGGAGGGAATTCGGCAGCTAACTATGGCTACACCTTC. It encodes CASSSRGGNSAANYGYTF.

The chain recombines TRBV7-2 with TRBJ2-7, with TRBD2 matching over 12 bases. The CDR3 is 16 residues long. The junction had 8 bases not matched to a gene; V was cut back by 5 bases and J by 3 bases. Germline V gene lookup returns CDR1 SGHTA and CDR2 FQGNSA. CDR3: CASSPTSGGTFYEQYF. CDR3 in DNA: TGTGCCAGCAGCCCAACTAGCGGGGGGACGTTCTACGAGCAGTACTTC. The full variable domain, with the rest looked up from reference TRBV7-2 and TRBJ2-7, is GAGVSQSPSNKVTEKGKDVELRCDPISGHTALYWYRQSLGQGLEFLIYFQGNSAPDKSGLPSDRFSAERTGGSVSTLTIQRTQQEDSAVYLCASSPTSGGTFYEQYFGPGTRLTVT.

The chain's CDR3 is CASSTGQSVEKLFF. The CDR3 coding sequence is TGTGCCAGCAGTACGGGACAGTCCGTTGAAAAACTGTTTTTT. J is TRBJ1-4 and V is TRBV27, with 7 bases lining up with TRBD1. Germline V gene sequence: CDR1 MNHEY, CDR2 SMNVEV (reference sequence). The CDR3 is 14 residues long. The J segment lost 7 bases and the V segment lost 5 bases, leaving 7 bases of the junction unmatched.

The chain links TRBV5-1 to TRBJ2-2; TRBD1 aligns across 8 bases. With V trimmed by 3 bases and J by 4 bases, 5 bases remained unmatched. This CDR3 region has 15 residues. Germline CDR1 is SGHRS and CDR2 is YFSETQ. The CDR3 sequence: CASSSGTGPTGELFF. The CDR3 DNA is TGCGCCAGCAGCTCGGGGACAGGCCCCACCGGGGAGCTGTTTTTT.

The chain couples TRBV6-5 to TRBJ1-4; weak D call: TRBD1 (5 bases). Germline lookup yields CDR1 MNHEY and CDR2 SVGAGI. The CDR3 consists of 15 residues. V was trimmed by 1 base and J by 7 bases, leaving 13 bases between them. The DNA for the CDR3 is TGTGCCAGCAGTTACTACAGGTCCGGGAGTGAAAAACTGTTTTTT. Amino acid sequence: CASSYYRSGSEKLFF.

The chain recombines TRBV6-5 with TRBJ2-7; D call uncertain. The V gene's germline CDR1 is MNHEY and CDR2 SVGAGI. The length of the CDR3 is 13 residues. Trimming pared 0 bases from V and 4 bases from J, leaving 7 bases between. In DNA, the CDR3 is TGTGCCAGCAGTTACTCTGCTAGGTACGAGCAGTACTTC. It yields the protein CASSYSARYEQYF.

The V gene is TRBV28, the J gene TRBJ1-2; weak D call: TRBD1 (6 bases). CDR3 length equals 12 residues. Germline values: CDR1 MDHEN, CDR2 SYDVKM. With 2 bases removed from V and 6 bases from J, the gap between germline ends came to 7 bases. The CDR3 DNA reads as TGTGCCAGCAGTTTACGGACAGATGGCTACACCTTC. It specifies CASSLRTDGYTF.

V and J are TRBV19 and TRBJ2-1; 8 positions agree with TRBD2. CDR1 is LNHDA and CDR2 is SQIVND in the germline V gene (reference sequence). V lost 5 bases, J lost 0 bases, and 9 bases stayed unmatched. This CDR3 is built from 17 residues. In nucleotides, the CDR3 is TGTGCCAGTAGTGACCTCACTAGCGGAGGCTCCTACAATGAGCAGTTCTTC. Protein sequence: CASSDLTSGGSYNEQFF.

This chain links TRBV19 with TRBJ2-2, with 8 bases identical to TRBD1. This CDR3 is built from 15 residues. The junction had 8 bases not matched to a gene; V was cut back by 6 bases and J by 5 bases. From germline, CDR1 is LNHDA and CDR2 SQIVND (reference sequence). CDR3 DNA sequence: TGTGCCAGTAGACTACAGGGGGTTGGGACCGGGGAGCTGTTTTTT. Translating gives CASRLQGVGTGELFF.